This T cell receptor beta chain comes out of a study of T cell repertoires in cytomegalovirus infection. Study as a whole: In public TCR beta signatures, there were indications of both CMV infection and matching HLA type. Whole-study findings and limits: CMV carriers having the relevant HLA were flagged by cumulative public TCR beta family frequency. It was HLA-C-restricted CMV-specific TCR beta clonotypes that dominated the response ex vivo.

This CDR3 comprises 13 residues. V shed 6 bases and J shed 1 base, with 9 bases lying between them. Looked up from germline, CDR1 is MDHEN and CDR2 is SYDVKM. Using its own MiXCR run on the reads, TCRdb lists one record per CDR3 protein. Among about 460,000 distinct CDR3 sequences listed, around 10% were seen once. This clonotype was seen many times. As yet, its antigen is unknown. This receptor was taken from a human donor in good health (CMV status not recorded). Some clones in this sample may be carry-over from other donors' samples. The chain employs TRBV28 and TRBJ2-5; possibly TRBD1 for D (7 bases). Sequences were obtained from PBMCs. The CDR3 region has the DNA TGTGCCAGCAGGCAGGGGGGCCAAGAGACCCAGTACTTC. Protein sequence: CASRQGGQETQYF.